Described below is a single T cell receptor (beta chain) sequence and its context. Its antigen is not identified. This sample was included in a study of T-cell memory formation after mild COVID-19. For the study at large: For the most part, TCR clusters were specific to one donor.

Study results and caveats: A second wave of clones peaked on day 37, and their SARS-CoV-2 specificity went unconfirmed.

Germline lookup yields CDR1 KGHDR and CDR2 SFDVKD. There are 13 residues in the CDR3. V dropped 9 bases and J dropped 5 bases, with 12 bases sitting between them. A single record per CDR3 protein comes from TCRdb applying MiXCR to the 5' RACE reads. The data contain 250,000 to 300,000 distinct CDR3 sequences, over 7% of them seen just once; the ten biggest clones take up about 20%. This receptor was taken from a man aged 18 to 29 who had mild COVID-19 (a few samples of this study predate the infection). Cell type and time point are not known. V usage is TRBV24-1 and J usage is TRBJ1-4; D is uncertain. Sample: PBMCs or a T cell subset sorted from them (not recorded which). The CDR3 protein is CATAAGGNEKLFF. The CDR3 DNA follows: TGTGCCACCGCGGCGGGAGGAAATGAAAAACTGTTTTTT.